Sequencing of this T cell receptor (beta chain) was carried out in a study of beta chain features in type 1 diabetes listed by TCRdb under 2018. As for the study more broadly: Patients and healthy donors did not differ in mean age, gender distribution, total cell number or subset yield. The study compared the TCRB repertoires of sorted circulating CD4+ T cell subsets in recently diagnosed type 1 diabetes patients with those in matched healthy donors. Regulatory and stem cell-like memory subsets were obtained from only 8 patients and about eight healthy donors, while naive and central memory subsets were obtained from all 28 donors. A total of 90 million to 130 million sorted cells were examined across all samples, and a strong correlation was observed between cell number per subset and RNA yield. Study-wide conclusions, independent of this receptor: Because cDNA was sequenced instead of genomic DNA, activated cells with high expression could be over-represented, although the groups did not differ in activation or CD3 levels. Naive, central memory and regulatory TCRB repertoires appeared to be more alike among patients than among healthy donors. Type 1 diabetes patients showed a moderate but significant shortening of TCRB CDR3 length in all four CD4+ subsets. Because the HLA sub-analyses included only small numbers of individuals, any influence of HLA type on TCRB rearrangement was left unresolved. Patients with type 1 diabetes made fewer insertions and deleted more nucleotides at VDJ recombination sites, implying thymic rearrangement abnormalities. Shorter templates might be favored by PCR, yet because patient and control samples were amplified and corrected together, any such skew would affect both groups equally.

A remark on this clone: Its antigen specificity is not known. Base quality data are lacking; no much larger clone is found one base away. Other nucleotide sequences in the sample specify the same CDR3.

Each donor gave one peripheral blood draw, approximately 110 mL on average, collected into heparinised tubes. Using a panel that included CD45RO, CCR7, CD25, CD127, CD95 and CD27, naive, central memory, regulatory and stem cell-like memory CD4+ T cells were sorted on a BD FACSAria II. Purity was above 98% for every sorted population. PBMCs were isolated right away by Lymphoprep density gradient centrifugation and were stained directly, without culture. To minimize batch effects, samples were stained and sorted in pairs, one healthy donor with one patient per experiment. All of the isolated RNA was reverse transcribed with the High Capacity cDNA Reverse Transcription Kit, so expressed TCRB transcripts were sequenced. Deep immunoSEQ sequencing was applied to naive, central memory and regulatory T cell samples, giving an average of about 3.4 million total reads per sample. Sorted cells were lysed in RLT buffer, and RNA was extracted using DNase-treated RNeasy Micro or Mini kits according to cell number. To prevent cross-contamination, each cell subset was processed individually, whereas patient and healthy donor samples were processed jointly. The immunoSEQ multiplex PCR was used to amplify TCRB sequences from cDNA, yielding 87-bp fragments that span the CDR3 region. Sequencing of the amplicons was performed on the Illumina HiSeq platform. As for how the authors treated the data: PCR bias was corrected computationally using synthetic template baselines, and reads within Hamming distance 2 were collapsed, with unmergeable singletons discarded. By aligning reads against IMGT, V, D and J genes, CDR3 length, and insertions or deletions at six rearrangement sites were assigned. Clonotype counts were normalized to sorted cell number within each subset before computing true diversity and Gini coefficients with the tcR R package. The overlap coefficient, calculated on TCRB nucleotide sequences, was used to quantify repertoire sharing. The immuneACCESS repertoire file appears here via TCRdb, limited to in-frame rearrangements. These files lack a portion of the clones; in checked studies, under half of the deficit traces to unresolved V genes, and the cause of the others is not known. D and trimming were read from the DNA, whereas the V and J calls and clone size are those reported in that table. Counted in this sample were some 150,000 clones; under 60% of them appeared once. The biggest ten clones account for around 0.42% of the sample.

The sequence was obtained from a man aged 18 to 35 in good health. The sample consisted of Tregs from blood. The cell subset or site label for this specimen denotes: regulatory CD4+ T cells.

The CDR3 protein sequence reads: CASSSGQSSYNEQFF. The sequence in DNA is TGCGCCAGCAGCTCGGGACAGAGCTCCTACAATGAGCAGTTCTTC. The rearranged chain carries TRBV5-1 and TRBJ2-1, and 7 junction bases match TRBD1. After removal of 3 bases from V and 0 bases from J, the junction retains 3 bases not matched to a gene. CDR1 and CDR2 are read off the germline V gene as SGHRS and YFSETQ. Measured from the cysteine to the phenylalanine, the CDR3 is 15 residues long. The entry retains the CDR3 DNA only, 45 bases that are in frame from base 1.